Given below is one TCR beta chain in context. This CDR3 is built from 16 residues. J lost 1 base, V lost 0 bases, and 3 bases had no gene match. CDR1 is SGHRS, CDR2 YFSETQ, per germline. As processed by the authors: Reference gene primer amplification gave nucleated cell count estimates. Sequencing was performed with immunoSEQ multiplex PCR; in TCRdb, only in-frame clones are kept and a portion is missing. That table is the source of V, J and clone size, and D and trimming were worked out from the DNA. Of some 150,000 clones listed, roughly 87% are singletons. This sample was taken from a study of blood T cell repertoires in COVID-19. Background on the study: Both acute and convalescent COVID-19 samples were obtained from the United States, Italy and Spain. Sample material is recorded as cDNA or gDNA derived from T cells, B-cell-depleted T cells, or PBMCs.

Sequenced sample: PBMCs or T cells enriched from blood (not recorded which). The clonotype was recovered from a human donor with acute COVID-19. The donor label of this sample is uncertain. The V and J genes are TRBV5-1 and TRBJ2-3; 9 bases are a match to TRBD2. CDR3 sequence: CASSLAPSGGTDTQYF. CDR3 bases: TGCGCCAGCAGCTTGGCCCCTAGCGGGGGCACAGATACGCAGTATTTT.